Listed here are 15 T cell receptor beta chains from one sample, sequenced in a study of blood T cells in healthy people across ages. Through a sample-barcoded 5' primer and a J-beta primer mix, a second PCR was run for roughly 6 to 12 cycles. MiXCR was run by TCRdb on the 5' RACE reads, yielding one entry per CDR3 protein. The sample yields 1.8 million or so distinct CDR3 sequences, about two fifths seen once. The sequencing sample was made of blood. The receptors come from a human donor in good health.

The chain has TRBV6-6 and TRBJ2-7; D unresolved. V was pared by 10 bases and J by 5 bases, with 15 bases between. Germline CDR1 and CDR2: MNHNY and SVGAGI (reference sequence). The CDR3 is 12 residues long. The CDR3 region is CATYVGWNEQYF. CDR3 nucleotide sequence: TGTGCCACGTACGTCGGCTGGAACGAGCAGTACTTC.

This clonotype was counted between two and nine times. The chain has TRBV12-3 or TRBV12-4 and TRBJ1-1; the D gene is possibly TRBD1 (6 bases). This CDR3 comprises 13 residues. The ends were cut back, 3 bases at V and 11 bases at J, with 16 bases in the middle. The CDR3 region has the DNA TGTGCCAGCAGTTTTCACAGGGAGCCTGCCGCTTTCTTT. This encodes CASSFHREPAAFF.

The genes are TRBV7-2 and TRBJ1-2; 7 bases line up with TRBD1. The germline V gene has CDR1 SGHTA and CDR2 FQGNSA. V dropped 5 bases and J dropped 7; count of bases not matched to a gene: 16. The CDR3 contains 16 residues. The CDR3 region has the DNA TGTGCCAGCAGCCGAGTCACCGGGACAGAGTCAACTGGCTACACCTTC. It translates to CASSRVTGTESTGYTF.

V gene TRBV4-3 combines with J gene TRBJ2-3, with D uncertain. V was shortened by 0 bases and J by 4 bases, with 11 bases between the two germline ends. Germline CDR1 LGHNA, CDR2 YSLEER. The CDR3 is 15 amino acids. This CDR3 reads CASSQDNGVADTQYF. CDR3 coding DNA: TGCGCCAGCAGCCAAGACAACGGAGTGGCAGATACGCAGTATTTT.

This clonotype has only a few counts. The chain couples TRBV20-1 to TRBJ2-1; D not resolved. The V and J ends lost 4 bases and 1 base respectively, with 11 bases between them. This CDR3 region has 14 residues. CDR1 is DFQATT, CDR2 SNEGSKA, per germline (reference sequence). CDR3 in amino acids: CSATDLFSYNEQFF. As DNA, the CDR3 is TGCAGTGCTACTGATCTTTTTTCCTACAATGAGCAGTTCTTC.

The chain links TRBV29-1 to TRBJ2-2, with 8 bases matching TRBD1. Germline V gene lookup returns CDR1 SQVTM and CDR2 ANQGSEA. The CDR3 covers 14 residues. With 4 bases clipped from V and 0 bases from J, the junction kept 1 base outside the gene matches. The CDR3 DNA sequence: TGCAGCGTTGTACAGGGGGCGAACACCGGGGAGCTGTTTTTT. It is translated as CSVVQGANTGELFF.

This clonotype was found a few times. The CDR3 region has the DNA TGTGCCAGCAGCCCCGGGACAGAACAATACAATGAGCAGTTCTTC. It codes for CASSPGTEQYNEQFF. V and J are TRBV7-2 and TRBJ2-1, with 7 bases that match TRBD1. The CDR3 spans 15 residues. The germline V gene encodes CDR1 SGHTA and CDR2 FQGNSA. After removal of 5 bases from V and 4 bases from J, the junction contained 8 bases not matched to a gene.

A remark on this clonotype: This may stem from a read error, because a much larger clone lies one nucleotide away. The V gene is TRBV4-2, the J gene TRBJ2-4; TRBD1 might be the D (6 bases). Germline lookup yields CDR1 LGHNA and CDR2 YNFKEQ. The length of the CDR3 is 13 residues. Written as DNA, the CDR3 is TGTGCCTGCAGCCAAGTATCGGACAGCCTTCAGTACTTC. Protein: CACSQVSDSLQYF.

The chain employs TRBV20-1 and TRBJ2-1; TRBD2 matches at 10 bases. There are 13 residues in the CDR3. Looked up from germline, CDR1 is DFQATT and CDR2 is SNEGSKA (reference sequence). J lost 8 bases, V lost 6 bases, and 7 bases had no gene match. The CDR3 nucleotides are TGCAGTGCAACTACCGGGACTAGCGATGAGCAGTTCTTC. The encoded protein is CSATTGTSDEQFF.

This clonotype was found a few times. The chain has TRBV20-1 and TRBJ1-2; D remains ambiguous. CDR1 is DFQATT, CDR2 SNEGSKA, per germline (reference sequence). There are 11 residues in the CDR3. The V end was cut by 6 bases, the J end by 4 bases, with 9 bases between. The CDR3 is CSATTPYGYTF. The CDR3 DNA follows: TGCAGTGCCACCACGCCCTATGGCTACACCTTC.

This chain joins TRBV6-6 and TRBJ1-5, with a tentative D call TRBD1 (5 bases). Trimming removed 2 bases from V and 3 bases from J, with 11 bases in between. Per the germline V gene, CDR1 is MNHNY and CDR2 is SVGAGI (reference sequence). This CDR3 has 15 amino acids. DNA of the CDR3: TGTGCCAGCAGTTACGGTGGGGCCTACAATCAGCCCCAGCATTTT. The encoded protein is CASSYGGAYNQPQHF.

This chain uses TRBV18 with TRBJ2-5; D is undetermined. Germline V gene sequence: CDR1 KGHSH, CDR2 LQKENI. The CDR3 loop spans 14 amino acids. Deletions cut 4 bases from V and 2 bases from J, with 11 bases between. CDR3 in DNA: TGTGCCAGCTCACTGTATCAAGAACAAGAGACCCAGTACTTC. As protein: CASSLYQEQETQYF.

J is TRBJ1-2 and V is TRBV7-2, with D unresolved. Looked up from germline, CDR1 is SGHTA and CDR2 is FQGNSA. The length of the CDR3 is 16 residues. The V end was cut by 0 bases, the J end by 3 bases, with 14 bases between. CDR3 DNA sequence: TGTGCCAGCAGCTTAGCGGGTAGAACTACCTACTATGGCTACACCTTC. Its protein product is CASSLAGRTTYYGYTF.

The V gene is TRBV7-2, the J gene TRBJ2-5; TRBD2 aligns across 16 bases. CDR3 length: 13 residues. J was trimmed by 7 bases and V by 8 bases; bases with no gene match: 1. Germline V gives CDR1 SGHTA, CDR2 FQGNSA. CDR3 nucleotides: TGTGCCAGCGGGACTAGCGGGGGGGCGACCCAGTACTTC. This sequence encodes CASGTSGGATQYF.

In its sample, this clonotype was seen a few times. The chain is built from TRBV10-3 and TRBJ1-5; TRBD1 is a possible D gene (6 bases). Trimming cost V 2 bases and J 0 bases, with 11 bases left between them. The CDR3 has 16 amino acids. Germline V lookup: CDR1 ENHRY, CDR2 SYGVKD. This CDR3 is CAISEGGRYSNQPQHF. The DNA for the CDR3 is TGTGCCATCAGTGAGGGGGGCAGGTATAGCAATCAGCCCCAGCATTTT.